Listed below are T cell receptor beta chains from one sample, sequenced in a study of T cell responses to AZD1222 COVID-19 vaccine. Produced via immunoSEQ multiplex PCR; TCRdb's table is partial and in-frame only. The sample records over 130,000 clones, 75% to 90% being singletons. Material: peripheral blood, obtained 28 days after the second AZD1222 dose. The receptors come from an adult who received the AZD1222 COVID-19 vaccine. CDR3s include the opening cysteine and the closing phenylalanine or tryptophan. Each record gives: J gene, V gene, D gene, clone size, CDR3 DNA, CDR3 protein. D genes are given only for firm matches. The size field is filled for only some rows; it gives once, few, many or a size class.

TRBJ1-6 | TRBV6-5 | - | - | TGTGCCAGCACTTACGGGTCGGGAGGCAATTCACCCCTCCACTTT | CASTYGSGGNSPLHF
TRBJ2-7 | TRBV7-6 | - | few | TGTGCCAGCAGCTCTTTGGCAGCCCTTAGCTCCTACGAGCAGTACTTC | CASSSLAALSSYEQYF
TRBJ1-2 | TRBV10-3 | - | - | TGTGCCATCAGTGAGACTCGGGGGCGCGGGTATGGCTACACCTTC | CAISETRGRGYGYTF
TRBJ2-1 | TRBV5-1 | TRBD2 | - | TGCGCCAGCAAGGGACTAGCGGACAATGAGCAGTTCTTC | CASKGLADNEQFF
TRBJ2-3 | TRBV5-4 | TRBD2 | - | TGTGCCAGCAGCCCCTCTGGGTGGGCTAGCGGTTTAAAGGCAGATACGCAGTATTTT | CASSPSGWASGLKADTQYF
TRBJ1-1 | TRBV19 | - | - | TGTGCCAGTCCCAGACCGGGAGAGTCGGTGTACACTGAAGCTTTCTTT | CASPRPGESVYTEAFF
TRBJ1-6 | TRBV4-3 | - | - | TGCGCCAGCAGCCTCCTAACGACGCACTTAAATAATTCACCCCTCCACTTT | CASSLLTTHLNNSPLHF
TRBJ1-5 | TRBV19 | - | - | TGTGCCAGTAGTATAGGATCGGGCAATCAGCCCCAGCATTTT | CASSIGSGNQPQHF
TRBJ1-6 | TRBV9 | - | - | TGTGCCAGCAGCGTTCAGGGGCTGAATTCACCCCTCCACTTT | CASSVQGLNSPLHF
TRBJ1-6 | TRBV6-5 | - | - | TGTGCCGGCACCGTGGAGGATAATTCACCCCTCCACTTT | CAGTVEDNSPLHF
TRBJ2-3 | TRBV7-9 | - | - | TGTGCCAGCAGCTTCCCCAGGGGGCGGGGGGGCACAGATACGCAGTATTTT | CASSFPRGRGGTDTQYF
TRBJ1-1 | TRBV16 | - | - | TGTGCCAGCAGCCAATATATGGCAGAACGCGAAGCTTTCTTT | CASSQYMAEREAFF
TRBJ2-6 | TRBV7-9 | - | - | TGTGCCAGCAGCCTTAACCCTATGAGGAGCTCTGGGGCCAACGTCCTGACTTTC | CASSLNPMRSSGANVLTF
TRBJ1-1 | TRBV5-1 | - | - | TGCGCCAGCAGCATTGGACAGCACACTGAAGCTTTCTTT | CASSIGQHTEAFF
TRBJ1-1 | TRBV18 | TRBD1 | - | TGTGCCAGTTCCGGGACAGGGGCCACTGAAGCTTTCTTT | CASSGTGATEAFF
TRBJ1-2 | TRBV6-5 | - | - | TGTGCCAGCAGCCAGCAGGGCTATGGCTACACCTTC | CASSQQGYGYTF
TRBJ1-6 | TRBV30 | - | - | TGTGCCTGGAGGGGGCAGTTTAATTCACCCCTCCACTTT | CAWRGQFNSPLHF
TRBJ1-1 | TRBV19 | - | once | TGTGCCAGTAGTCCCGCGGGACGGACGAACACTGAAGCTTTCTTT | CASSPAGRTNTEAFF
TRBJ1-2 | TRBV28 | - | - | TGTGCCAGCACCCGGGACGCTCTTTATGGCTACACCTTC | CASTRDALYGYTF
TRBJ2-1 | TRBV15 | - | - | TGTGCCACCAGCGAGGGCCCCAGTAATGAGCAGTTCTTC | CATSEGPSNEQFF
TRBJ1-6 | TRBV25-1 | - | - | TGTGCCACCTCAGGGGCCGGCCGTGGGAATTCACCCCTCCACTTT | CATSGAGRGNSPLHF
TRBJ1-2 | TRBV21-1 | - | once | TGTGCCAGCAGCAAATGGGCGGCGAATGGCTACACCTTC | CASSKWAANGYTF
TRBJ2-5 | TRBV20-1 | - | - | TGCAGTGCTCGTAGTCAAGAGACCCAGTACTTC | CSARSQETQYF
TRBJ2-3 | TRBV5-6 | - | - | TGTGCCAGCACCCCTTCGCAGGGTGTCCGCACAGATACGCAGTATTTT | CASTPSQGVRTDTQYF
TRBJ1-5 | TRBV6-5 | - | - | TGTGCCAGCAGTTACTCGACCCAGAGCAATCAGCCCCAGCATTTT | CASSYSTQSNQPQHF
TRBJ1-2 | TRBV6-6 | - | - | TGTGCCAGCAGTCCTAACCAGGGCTATGGCTACACCTTC | CASSPNQGYGYTF
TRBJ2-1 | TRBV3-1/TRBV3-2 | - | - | TGTGCCAGCAGTCGTGGGCGCCCAGAGGTGGATGAGCAGTTCTTC | CASSRGRPEVDEQFF